A selection of T cell receptor beta chains follows, all from one sample in a study of blood T cell repertoires in COVID-19. Generated by immunoSEQ multiplex PCR, the TCRdb table keeps only in-frame clones and is missing some. In the table there are about 270,000 clones, roughly nine tenths of which are singletons. Input material: peripheral blood. The receptor set was obtained from a woman in her twenties or thirties with COVID-19, enrolled during active disease. The conserved cysteine and the conserved F or W are not part of the CDR3 here. Each record gives: V gene, clone size, CDR3 protein. Not all rows give a size; the values are once, few, many and, for expanded clones, a class.

TRBV18 | . | ASSPRTAGNTEAF
TRBV7-9 | . | ASSLARGTTYEQY
TRBV6-2/TRBV6-3 | few | ASSFPGNPPGELF
TRBV5-4 | . | ASSLRLAASTDTQY
TRBV5-4 | . | ASSLTGIEEKLF
TRBV2 | . | ASSEWGQNTEAF
TRBV6-5 | . | ASSRRTGNEQY
TRBV15 | . | ATSGLYGGGSNTGELF
TRBV27 | . | ASSLRQGDQPQH
TRBV10-3 | . | ATSRGYEQY
TRBV28 | . | ASLTEGGPQH
TRBV4-1 | once | ASSPSTASSGNTIY
TRBV13 | . | ASSFNMNTEAF
TRBV6-5 | . | ASRGQGGGQETQY
TRBV4-1 | . | ASRSGSPSTDTQY
TRBV5-6 | . | ASSLTQTRWFYNEQF
TRBV5-5 | . | ASIKAWISSTDTQY
TRBV27 | few | ASLTVDGELF
TRBV5-1 | . | ASSLGTGGTETQY
TRBV5-1 | . | ASSLEAGIYNEQF
TRBV2 | . | ATAGVLAGGGTDTQY
TRBV5-6 | . | ASSWGRNPPLH
TRBV12-3/TRBV12-4 | . | ASTDRGLQPQH
TRBV18 | . | ASSPGISYEQY
TRBV28 | . | ASSWTGVNTGELF